This T cell receptor (beta chain) was profiled in a study of identical twins. Findings and limits, study-wide: A partial confounding effect on zero-insertion analyses could come from invariant MAIT and iNKT cells.

TCRdb reprocessed the 5' RACE reads via MiXCR and lists one record per CDR3 protein. Here the sample spans 690,000 or so distinct CDR3 sequences, 8.5% to 9.5% being singletons. Among all donors, each was a healthy Caucasian. Remarks on this clonotype: The antigen is not known.

The germline V and J ends were trimmed by 0 bases and 3 bases, with 6 bases remaining between them. Germline V CDR1 and CDR2: SGHNT, YYREEE (reference sequence). CDR3 length equals 13 residues. This sample also belongs to another study, concerning yellow fever vaccine responses in identical twins.

The clonotype was recovered from a young woman in good health. Sequenced sample: PBMCs. The V and J genes are TRBV5-4 and TRBJ2-5; D not resolved. The CDR3 loop reads CASSLGQKETQYF. CDR3 DNA: TGTGCCAGCAGCTTGGGGCAGAAAGAGACCCAGTACTTC.